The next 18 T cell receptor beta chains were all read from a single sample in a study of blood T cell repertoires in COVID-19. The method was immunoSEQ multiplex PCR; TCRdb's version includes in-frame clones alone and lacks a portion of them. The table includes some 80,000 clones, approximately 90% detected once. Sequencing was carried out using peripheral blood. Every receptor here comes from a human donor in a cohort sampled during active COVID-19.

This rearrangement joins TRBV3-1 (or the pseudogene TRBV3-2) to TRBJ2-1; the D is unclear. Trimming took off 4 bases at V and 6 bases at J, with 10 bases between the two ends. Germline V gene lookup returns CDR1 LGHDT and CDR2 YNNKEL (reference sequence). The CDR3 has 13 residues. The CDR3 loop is CASSLLGPNEQFF. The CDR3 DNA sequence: TGTGCCAGCAGCCTTCTAGGTCCCAATGAGCAGTTCTTC.

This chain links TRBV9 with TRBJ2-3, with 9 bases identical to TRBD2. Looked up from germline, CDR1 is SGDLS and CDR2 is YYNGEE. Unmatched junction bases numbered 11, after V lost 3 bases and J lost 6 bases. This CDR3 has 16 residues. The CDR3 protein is CASSETGTSLVDTQYF. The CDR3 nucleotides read TGTGCCAGCAGCGAAACCGGGACTAGCCTTGTGGATACGCAGTATTTT.

The CDR3 DNA is TGTGCCAGCAGTGTAACACAGGGGGGCGGCGGGGACACTGAAGCTTTCTTT. Residues: CASSVTQGGGGDTEAFF. V and J are TRBV28 and TRBJ1-1; 8 nucleotides align to TRBD1. Trimming at V came to 5 bases and at J to 3 bases, leaving 14 bases not matched to a gene. Germline CDR1 is MDHEN and CDR2 is SYDVKM. This CDR3 contains 17 residues.

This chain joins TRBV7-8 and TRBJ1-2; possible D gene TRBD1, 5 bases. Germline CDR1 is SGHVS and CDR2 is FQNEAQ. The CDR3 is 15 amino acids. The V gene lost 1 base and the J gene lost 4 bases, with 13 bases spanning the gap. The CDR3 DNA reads TGTGCCAGCAGCTTAGGAAGCACAGGCAGCTATGGCTACACCTTC. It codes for CASSLGSTGSYGYTF.

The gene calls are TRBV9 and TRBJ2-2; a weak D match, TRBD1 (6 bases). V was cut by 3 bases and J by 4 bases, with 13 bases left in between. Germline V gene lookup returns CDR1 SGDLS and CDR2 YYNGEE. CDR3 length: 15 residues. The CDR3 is CASSAPGTTTGELFF. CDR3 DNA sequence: TGTGCCAGCAGCGCGCCCGGGACAACCACCGGGGAGCTGTTTTTT.

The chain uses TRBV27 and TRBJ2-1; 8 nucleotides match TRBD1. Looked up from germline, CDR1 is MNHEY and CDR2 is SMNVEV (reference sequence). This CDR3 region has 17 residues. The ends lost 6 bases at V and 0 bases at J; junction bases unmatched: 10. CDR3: CASRGTGQTSSYNEQFF. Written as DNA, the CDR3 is TGTGCCAGCAGGGGGACAGGCCAGACGAGCTCCTACAATGAGCAGTTCTTC.

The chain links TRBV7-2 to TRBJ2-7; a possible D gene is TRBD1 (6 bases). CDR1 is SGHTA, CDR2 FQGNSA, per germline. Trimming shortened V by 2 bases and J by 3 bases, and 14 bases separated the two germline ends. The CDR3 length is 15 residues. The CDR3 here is CASSLQGNAFYEQYF. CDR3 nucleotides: TGTGCCAGCAGCTTACAGGGGAACGCTTTCTACGAGCAGTACTTC.

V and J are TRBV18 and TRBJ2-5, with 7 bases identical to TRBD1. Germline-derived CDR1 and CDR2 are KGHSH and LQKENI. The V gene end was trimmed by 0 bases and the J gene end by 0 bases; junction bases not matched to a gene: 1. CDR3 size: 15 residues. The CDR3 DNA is TGTGCCAGCTCACCACCGGGACAGTACCAAGAGACCCAGTACTTC. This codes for CASSPPGQYQETQYF.

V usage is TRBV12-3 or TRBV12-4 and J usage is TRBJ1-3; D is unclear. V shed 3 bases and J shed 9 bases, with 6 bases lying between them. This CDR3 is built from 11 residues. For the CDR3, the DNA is TGTGCCAGCAGTTTGTCGGGCACCATATATTTT. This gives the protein CASSLSGTIYF.

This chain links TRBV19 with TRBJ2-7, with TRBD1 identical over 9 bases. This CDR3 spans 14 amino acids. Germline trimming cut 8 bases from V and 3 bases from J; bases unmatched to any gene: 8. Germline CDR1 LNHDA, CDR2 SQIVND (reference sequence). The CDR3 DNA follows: TGTGCCAGTTCTTACGGGACAGGGTTCTACGAGCAGTACTTC. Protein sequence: CASSYGTGFYEQYF.

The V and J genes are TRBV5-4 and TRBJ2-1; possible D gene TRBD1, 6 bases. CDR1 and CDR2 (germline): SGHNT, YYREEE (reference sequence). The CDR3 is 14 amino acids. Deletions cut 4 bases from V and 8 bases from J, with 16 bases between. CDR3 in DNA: TGTGCCAGCAGCACCCGGACAGACTCGGATGAGCAGTTCTTC. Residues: CASSTRTDSDEQFF. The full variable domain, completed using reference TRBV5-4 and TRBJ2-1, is ETGVTQSPTHLIKTRGQQVTLRCSSQSGHNTVSWYQQALGQGPQFIFQYYREEENGRGNFPPRFSGLQFPNYSSELNVNALELDDSALYLCASSTRTDSDEQFFGPGTRLTVL.

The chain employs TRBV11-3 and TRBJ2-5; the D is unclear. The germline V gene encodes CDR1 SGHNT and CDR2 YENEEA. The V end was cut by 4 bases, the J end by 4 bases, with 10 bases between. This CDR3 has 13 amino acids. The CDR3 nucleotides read TGTGCCAGCAGCTCGCGCACCGCAGAGACCCAGTACTTC. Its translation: CASSSRTAETQYF.

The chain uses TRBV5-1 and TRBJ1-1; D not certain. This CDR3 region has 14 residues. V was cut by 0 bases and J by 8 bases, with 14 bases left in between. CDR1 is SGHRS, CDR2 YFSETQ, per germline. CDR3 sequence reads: CASSLEGRRSEAFF. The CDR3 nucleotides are TGCGCCAGCAGCTTGGAAGGGAGGCGCTCGGAAGCTTTCTTT.

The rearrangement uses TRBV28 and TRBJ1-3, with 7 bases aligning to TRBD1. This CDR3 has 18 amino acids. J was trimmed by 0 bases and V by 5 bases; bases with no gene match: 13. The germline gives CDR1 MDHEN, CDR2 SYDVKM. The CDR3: CASSPPDRVQYSGNTIYF. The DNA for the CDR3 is TGTGCCAGCAGTCCCCCTGACAGGGTCCAATACTCTGGAAACACCATATATTTT.

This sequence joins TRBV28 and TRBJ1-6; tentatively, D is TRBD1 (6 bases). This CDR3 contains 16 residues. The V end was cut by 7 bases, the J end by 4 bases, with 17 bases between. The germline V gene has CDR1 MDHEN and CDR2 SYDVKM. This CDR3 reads CASKRGGQRYNSPLHF. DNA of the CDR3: TGTGCCAGCAAAAGAGGCGGACAGAGATATAATTCACCCCTCCACTTT.

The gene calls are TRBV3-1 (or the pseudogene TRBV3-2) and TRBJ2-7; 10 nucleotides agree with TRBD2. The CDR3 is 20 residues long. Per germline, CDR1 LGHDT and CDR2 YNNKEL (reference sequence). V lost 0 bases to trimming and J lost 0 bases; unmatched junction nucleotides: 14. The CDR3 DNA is TGTGCCAGCAGCCAAGATTCTACTGAGGCTAGCGGGGGCAGCTCCTACGAGCAGTACTTC. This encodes CASSQDSTEASGGSSYEQYF.

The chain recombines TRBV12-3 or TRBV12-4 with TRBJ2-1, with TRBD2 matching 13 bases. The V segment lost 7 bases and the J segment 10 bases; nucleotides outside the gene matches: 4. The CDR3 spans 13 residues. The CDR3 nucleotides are TGTGCCAGCACCACTAGCGGGAGGGGCGAGCAGTTCTTC. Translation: CASTTSGRGEQFF.

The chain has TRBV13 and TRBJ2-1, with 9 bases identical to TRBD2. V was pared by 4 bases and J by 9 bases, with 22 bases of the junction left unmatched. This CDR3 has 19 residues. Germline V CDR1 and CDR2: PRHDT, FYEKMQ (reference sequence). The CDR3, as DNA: TGTGCCAGCAGCTCCTATCGGTTCGAAGCGGGGGGAAATAGGGGTGAGCAGTTCTTC. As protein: CASSSYRFEAGGNRGEQFF.